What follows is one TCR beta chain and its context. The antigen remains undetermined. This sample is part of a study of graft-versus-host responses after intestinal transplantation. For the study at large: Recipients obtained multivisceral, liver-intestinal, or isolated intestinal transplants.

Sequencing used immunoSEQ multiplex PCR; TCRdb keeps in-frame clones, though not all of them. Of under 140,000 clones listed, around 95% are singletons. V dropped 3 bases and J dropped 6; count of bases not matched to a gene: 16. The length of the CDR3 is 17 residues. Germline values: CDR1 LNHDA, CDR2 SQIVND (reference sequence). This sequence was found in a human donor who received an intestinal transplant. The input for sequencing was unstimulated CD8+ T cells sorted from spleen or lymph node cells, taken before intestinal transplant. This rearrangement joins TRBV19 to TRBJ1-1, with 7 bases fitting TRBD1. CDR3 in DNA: TGTGCCAGTAGTATTATTATCGCGACAGGGTTGACGGCTGAAGCTTTCTTT. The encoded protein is CASSIIIATGLTAEAFF.